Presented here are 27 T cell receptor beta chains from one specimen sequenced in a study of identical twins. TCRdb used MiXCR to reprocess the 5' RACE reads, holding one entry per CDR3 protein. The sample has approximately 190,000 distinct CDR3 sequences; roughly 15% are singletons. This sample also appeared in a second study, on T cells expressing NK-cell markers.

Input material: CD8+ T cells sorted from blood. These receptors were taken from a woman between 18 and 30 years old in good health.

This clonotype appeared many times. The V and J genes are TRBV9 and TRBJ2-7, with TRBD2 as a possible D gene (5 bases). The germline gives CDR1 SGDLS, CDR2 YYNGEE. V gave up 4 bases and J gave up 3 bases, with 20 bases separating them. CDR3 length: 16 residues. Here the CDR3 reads CASSRRGGAGVYEQYF. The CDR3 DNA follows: TGTGCCAGCAGCCGCCGGGGTGGCGCGGGTGTCTACGAGCAGTACTTC.

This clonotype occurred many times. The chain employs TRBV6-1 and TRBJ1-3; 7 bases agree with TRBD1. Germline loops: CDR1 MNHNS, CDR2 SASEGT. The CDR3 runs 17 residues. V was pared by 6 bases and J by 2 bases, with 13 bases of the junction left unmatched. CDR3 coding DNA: TGTGCCAGCAGCCCGTTCCGACAGGGAGGGGCTGGAAACACCATATATTTT. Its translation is CASSPFRQGGAGNTIYF.

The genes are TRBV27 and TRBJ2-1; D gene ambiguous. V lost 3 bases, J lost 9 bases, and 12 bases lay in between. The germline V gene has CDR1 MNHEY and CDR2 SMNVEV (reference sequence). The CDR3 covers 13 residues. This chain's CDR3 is CASSLRPPGEQFF. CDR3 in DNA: TGTGCCAGCAGTTTGCGACCCCCAGGTGAGCAGTTCTTC.

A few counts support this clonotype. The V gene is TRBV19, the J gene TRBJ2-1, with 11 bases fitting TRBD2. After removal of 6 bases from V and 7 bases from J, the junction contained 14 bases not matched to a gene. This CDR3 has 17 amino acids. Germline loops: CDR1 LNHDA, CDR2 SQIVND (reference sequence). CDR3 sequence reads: CASRALLGTSGWNEQFF. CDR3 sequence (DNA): TGTGCCAGTAGAGCCCTGCTCGGGACTAGCGGCTGGAATGAGCAGTTCTTC. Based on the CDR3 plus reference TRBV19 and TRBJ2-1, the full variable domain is DGGITQSPKYLFRKEGQNVTLSCEQNLNHDAMYWYRQDPGQGLRLIYYSQIVNDFQKGDIAEGYSVSREKKESFPLTVTSAQKNPTAFYLCASRALLGTSGWNEQFFGPGTRLTVL.

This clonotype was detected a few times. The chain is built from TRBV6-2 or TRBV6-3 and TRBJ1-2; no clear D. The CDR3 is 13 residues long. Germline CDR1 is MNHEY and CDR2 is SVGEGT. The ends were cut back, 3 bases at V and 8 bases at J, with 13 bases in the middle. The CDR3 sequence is CASSYLGLGGYTF. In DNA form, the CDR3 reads TGTGCCAGCAGTTATCTCGGACTGGGAGGCTACACCTTC.

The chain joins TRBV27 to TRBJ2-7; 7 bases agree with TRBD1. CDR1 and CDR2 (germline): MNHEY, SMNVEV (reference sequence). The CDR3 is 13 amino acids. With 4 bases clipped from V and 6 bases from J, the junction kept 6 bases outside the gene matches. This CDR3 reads CASSSRTGLEQYF. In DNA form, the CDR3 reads TGTGCCAGCAGTTCACGGACAGGCCTCGAGCAGTACTTC.

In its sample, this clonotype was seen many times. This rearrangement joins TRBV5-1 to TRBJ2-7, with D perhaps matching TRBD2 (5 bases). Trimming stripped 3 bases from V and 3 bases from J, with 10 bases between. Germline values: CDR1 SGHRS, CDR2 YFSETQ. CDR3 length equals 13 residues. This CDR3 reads CASSWRYGYEQYF. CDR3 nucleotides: TGCGCCAGCAGCTGGAGGTACGGCTACGAGCAGTACTTC.

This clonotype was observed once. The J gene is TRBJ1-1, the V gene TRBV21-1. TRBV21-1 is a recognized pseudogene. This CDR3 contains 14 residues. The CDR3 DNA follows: TGTGCCAACCGTCGTGGGAGGAAGAACACTGAAGCTTTCTTT. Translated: CANRRGRKNTEAFF.

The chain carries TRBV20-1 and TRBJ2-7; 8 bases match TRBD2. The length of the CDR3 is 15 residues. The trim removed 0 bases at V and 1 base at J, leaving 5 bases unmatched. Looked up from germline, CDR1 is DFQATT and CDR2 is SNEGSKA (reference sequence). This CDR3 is CSARDQAGVSYEQYF. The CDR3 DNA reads TGCAGTGCTAGAGATCAAGCGGGGGTATCCTACGAGCAGTACTTC.

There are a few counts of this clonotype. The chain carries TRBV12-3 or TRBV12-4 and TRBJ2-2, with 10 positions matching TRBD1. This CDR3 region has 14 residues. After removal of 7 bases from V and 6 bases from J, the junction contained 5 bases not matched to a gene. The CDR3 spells CASIATGGPGELFF. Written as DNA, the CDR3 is TGTGCCAGCATTGCGACAGGGGGCCCCGGGGAGCTGTTTTTT.

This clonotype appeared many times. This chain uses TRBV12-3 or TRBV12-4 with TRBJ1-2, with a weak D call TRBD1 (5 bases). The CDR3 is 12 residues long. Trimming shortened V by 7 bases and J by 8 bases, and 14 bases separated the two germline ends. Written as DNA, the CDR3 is TGTGCCAGCACCGACAGTTTTTACGGCTACACCTTC. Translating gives CASTDSFYGYTF.

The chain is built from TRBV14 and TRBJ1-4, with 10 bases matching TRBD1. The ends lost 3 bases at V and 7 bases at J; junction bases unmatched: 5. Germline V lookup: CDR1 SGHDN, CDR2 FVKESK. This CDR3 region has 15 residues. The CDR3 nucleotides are TGTGCCAGCAGCCAGCCGGGACAGGGGCCTGAAAAACTGTTTTTT. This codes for CASSQPGQGPEKLFF.

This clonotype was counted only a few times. CDR3 bases: TGTGCCAGCAGCTTTTCCGGGACAGGGGGTTACAATGAGCAGTTCTTC. This translates into CASSFSGTGGYNEQFF. The chain carries TRBV7-6 and TRBJ2-1, with 11 bases lining up with TRBD1. CDR3 length: 16 amino acids. V trimming: 3 bases; J trimming: 4 bases; junction bases outside the gene matches: 5. Germline V CDR1 and CDR2: SGHVS, FNYEAQ.

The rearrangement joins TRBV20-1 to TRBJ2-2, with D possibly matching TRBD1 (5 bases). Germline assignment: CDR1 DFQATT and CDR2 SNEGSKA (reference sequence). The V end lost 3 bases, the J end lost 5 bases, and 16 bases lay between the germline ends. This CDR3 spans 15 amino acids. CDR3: CSASATGRGTGELFF. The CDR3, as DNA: TGCAGTGCTAGCGCAACAGGACGTGGTACCGGGGAGCTGTTTTTT.

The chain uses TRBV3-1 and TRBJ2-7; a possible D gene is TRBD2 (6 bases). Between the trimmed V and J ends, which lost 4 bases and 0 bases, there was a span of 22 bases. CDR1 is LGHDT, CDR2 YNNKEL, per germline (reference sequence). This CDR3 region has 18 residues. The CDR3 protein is CASSLQFISGVASYEQYF. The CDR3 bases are TGTGCCAGCAGCCTACAATTCATATCGGGGGTAGCCTCCTACGAGCAGTACTTC.

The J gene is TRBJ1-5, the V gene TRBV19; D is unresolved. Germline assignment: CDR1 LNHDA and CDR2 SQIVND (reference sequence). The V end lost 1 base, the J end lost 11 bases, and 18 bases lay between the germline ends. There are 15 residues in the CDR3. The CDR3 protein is CASSIVIRSEMAQHF. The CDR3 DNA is TGTGCCAGTAGTATAGTCATTCGGAGCGAGATGGCCCAGCATTTT.

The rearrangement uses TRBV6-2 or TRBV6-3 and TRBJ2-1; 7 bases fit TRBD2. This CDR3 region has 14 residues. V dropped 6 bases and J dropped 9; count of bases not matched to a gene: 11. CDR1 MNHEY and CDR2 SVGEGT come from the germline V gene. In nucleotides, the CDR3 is TGTGCCAGCAGCCCAGGAATTGGGGGGGGTGAGCAGTTCTTC. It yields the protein CASSPGIGGGEQFF.

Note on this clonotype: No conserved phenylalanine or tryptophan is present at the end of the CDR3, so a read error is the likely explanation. This chain's CDR3 is CASSLGTSDTDTQYS. As DNA, the CDR3 is TGTGCCAGCAGCTTGGGGACTTCCGACACAGATACGCAGTATTCT. This chain links TRBV7-8 with TRBJ2-3, with a tentative D call TRBD2 (6 bases). The CDR3 is made up of 15 amino acids. V was pared by 3 bases and J by 2 bases, with 12 bases between. Germline V gene data show CDR1 as SGHVS and CDR2 as FQNEAQ.

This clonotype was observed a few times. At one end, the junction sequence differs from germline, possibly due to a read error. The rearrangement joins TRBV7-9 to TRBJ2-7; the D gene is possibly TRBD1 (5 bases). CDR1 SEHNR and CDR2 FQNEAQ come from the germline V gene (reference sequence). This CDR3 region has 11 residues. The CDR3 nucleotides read TGTGCCACCGATAACCGGCGACAGACCCAATTC. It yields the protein CATDNRRQTQF.

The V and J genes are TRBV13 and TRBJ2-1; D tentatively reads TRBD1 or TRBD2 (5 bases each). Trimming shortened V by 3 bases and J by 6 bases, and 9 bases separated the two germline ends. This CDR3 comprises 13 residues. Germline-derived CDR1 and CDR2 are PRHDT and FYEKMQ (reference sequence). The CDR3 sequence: CASSFGGVNEQFF. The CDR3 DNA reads TGTGCCAGCAGCTTTGGGGGTGTCAATGAGCAGTTCTTC. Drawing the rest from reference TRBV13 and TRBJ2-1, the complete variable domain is AAGVIQSPRHLIKEKRETATLKCYPIPRHDTVYWYQQGPGQDPQFLISFYEKMQSDKGSIPDRFSAQQFSDYHSELNMSSLELGDSALYFCASSFGGVNEQFFGPGTRLTVL.

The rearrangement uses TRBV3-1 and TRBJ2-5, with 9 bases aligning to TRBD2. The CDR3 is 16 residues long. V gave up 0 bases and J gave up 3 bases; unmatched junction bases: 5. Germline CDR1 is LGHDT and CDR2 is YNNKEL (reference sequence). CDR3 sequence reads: CASSQDFGGGEETQYF. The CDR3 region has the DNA TGTGCCAGCAGCCAAGATTTCGGCGGGGGGGAAGAGACCCAGTACTTC.

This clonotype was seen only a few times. The CDR3 DNA sequence: TGTGCCAGCAGCAACGCCCAGCGGGGGCTCTACGAGCAGTACTTC. Translating it yields CASSNAQRGLYEQYF. V is TRBV3-1 and J is TRBJ2-7; TRBD2 matches at 8 bases. Germline lookup yields CDR1 LGHDT and CDR2 YNNKEL (reference sequence). The CDR3 contains 15 residues. Germline trimming cut 5 bases from V and 3 bases from J; bases unmatched to any gene: 9.

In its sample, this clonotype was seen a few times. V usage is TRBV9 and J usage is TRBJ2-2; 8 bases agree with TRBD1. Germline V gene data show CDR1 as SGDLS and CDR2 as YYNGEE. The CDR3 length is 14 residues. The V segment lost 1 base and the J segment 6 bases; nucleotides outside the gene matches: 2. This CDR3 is CASSVQGAAGELFF. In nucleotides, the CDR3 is TGTGCCAGCAGCGTACAGGGGGCAGCCGGGGAGCTGTTTTTT.

The CDR3 nucleotides read TGTGCCAGCACACTGGACCTCGGGGAGCAGTACTTC. This codes for CASTLDLGEQYF. V and J are TRBV6-2 or TRBV6-3 and TRBJ2-7; D remains unclear. Trimming left V 7 bases short and J 7 bases short, with 14 bases between. The CDR3 extends over 12 amino acids. Germline V CDR1 and CDR2: MNHEY, SVGEGT.

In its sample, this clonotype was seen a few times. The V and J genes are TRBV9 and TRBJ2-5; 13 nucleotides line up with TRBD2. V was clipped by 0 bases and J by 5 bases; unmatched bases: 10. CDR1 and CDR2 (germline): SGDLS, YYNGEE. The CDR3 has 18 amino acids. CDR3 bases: TGTGCCAGCAGCGTAGATACTAGCGGGAGGGCCATGGGGGAGACCCAGTACTTC. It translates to CASSVDTSGRAMGETQYF.

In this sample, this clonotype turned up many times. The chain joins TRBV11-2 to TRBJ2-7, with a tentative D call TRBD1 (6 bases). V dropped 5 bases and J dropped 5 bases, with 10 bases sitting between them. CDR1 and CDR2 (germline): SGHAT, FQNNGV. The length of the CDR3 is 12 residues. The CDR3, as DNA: TGTGCCAGCAGCCTAGGGGGTCACGAGCAGTACTTC. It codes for CASSLGGHEQYF. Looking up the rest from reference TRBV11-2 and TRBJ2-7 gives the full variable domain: EAGVAQSPRYKIIEKRQSVAFWCNPISGHATLYWYQQILGQGPKLLIQFQNNGVVDDSQLPKDRFSAERLKGVDSTLKIQPAKLEDSAVYLCASSLGGHEQYFGPGTRLTVT.

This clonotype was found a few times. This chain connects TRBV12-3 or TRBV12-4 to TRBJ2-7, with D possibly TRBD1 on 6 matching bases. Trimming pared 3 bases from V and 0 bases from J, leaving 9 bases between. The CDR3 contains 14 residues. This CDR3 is CASSFPGASYEQYF. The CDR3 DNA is TGTGCCAGCAGTTTCCCAGGGGCCTCCTACGAGCAGTACTTC.